One and the same sample provided the 21 T cell receptor beta chains below, sequenced in a study of OX40 agonist ivuxolimab in advanced cancers. Library prep was done by the immunoSEQ multiplex PCR assay. The table comes from immuneACCESS by way of TCRdb, which keeps in-frame sequences with V and J called. Part of the clones is missing from these tables; in studies checked, under half for an unresolved V gene and the rest for unknown reasons. The sample table contains more than 45,000 clones; only one count was recorded for roughly 82% of them. 2.6% of the sample goes to the ten largest clones. This specimen was CD4+ or CD8+ T cells sorted from blood, taken in a trial of the OX40 agonist ivuxolimab. The receptors derive from an adult with an advanced solid tumor such as melanoma, head and neck, liver or kidney cancer.

The CDR3 is CASSLDISLGELFF. The CDR3 bases are TGTGCCAGCAGTTTGGACATAAGCCTGGGGGAGCTGTTTTTT. The chain carries TRBV6-6 and TRBJ2-2, with D possibly being TRBD1 (5 bases). V was clipped by 4 bases and J by 8 bases, with 14 bases between them. The CDR3 is 14 amino acids. The V gene's germline CDR1 is MNHNY and CDR2 SVGAGI (reference sequence).

The CDR3 sequence: CASSIGGVSYEQYF. The CDR3 DNA reads as TGTGCCAGCAGCATCGGCGGGGTCTCGTACGAGCAGTACTTC. The rearrangement links TRBV28 to TRBJ2-7; perhaps TRBD2 as D (6 bases). The CDR3 loop spans 14 amino acids. V lost 6 bases to trimming and J lost 4 bases, with 16 bases between them. Germline-derived CDR1 and CDR2 are MDHEN and SYDVKM.

This chain uses TRBV30 with TRBJ2-4; 13 bases map to TRBD2. V lost 2 bases, J lost 7 bases, and 14 bases stayed unmatched. Germline V gives CDR1 GTSNPN, CDR2 SVGIG (reference sequence). The CDR3 has 18 amino acids. CDR3 DNA: TGTGCCTGGAGTCAAGGGCCACTAGCGGGGGGGCCGGGTAACATTCAGTACTTC. Protein product: CAWSQGPLAGGPGNIQYF.

V and J are TRBV7-2 and TRBJ2-2, with a weak D call TRBD2 (6 bases). Trimming removed 6 bases at V and 6 bases at J, with 11 bases between. Germline V gene sequence: CDR1 SGHTA, CDR2 FQGNSA. The CDR3 has 13 amino acids. The CDR3 spells CASRDYPSGELFF. The DNA for the CDR3 is TGTGCCAGCAGGGACTACCCCTCCGGGGAGCTGTTTTTT.

The gene calls are TRBV11-3 and TRBJ2-1; weak D call: TRBD2 (7 bases). Germline V CDR1 and CDR2: SGHNT, YENEEA. This CDR3 has 19 amino acids. V lost 3 bases to trimming and J lost 6 bases, with 27 bases between them. CDR3 amino acids: CASSFGSQVRGAFVNEQFF. The CDR3 nucleotides read TGTGCCAGCAGCTTTGGAAGTCAGGTTCGGGGGGCGTTCGTCAATGAGCAGTTCTTC.

This sequence joins TRBV6-5 and TRBJ2-7; tentatively, D is TRBD1 (7 bases). Trimming stripped 5 bases from V and 7 bases from J, with 21 bases between. This CDR3 region has 15 residues. Germline V gene sequence: CDR1 MNHEY, CDR2 SVGAGI. The CDR3 nucleotides are TGTGCCAGCAGTCAATATCAGGGGGTTGGGGGGGAGCAGTACTTC. Protein: CASSQYQGVGGEQYF.

The chain recombines TRBV10-3 with TRBJ2-6; perhaps TRBD1 as D (6 bases). V was clipped by 3 bases and J by 2 bases, with 8 bases between them. Germline V gene sequence: CDR1 ENHRY, CDR2 SYGVKD. This CDR3 region has 15 residues. This CDR3 reads CAISDGQTGANVLTF. Written as DNA, the CDR3 is TGTGCCATCAGTGATGGACAGACTGGGGCCAACGTCCTGACTTTC.

The V call is TRBV11-2, the J call TRBJ2-5; D is unclear. Per germline, CDR1 SGHAT and CDR2 FQNNGV. The CDR3 has 11 residues. The ends were cut back, 5 bases at V and 3 bases at J, with 4 bases in the middle. DNA of the CDR3: TGTGCCAGCAGCCCGAAAGAGACCCAGTACTTC. It is translated as CASSPKETQYF.

V and J are TRBV6-6 and TRBJ2-1; 8 nucleotides align to TRBD2. This CDR3 has 16 residues. V lost 2 bases, J lost 8 bases, and 11 bases stayed unmatched. The V gene's germline CDR1 is MNHNY and CDR2 SVGAGI (reference sequence). CDR3 region: CASSYLPGLEVDEQFF. The CDR3 nucleotides are TGTGCCAGCAGTTACCTACCGGGACTAGAGGTGGATGAGCAGTTCTTC.

The chain links TRBV5-1 to TRBJ2-1, with a possible D match to TRBD1 (5 bases). Germline CDR1 is SGHRS and CDR2 is YFSETQ. The CDR3 runs to 15 residues. Trimming shortened V by 4 bases and J by 0 bases, and 11 bases separated the two germline ends. Here the CDR3 DNA reads TGCGCCAGCAGCGTAGACAGTAGCTCCTACAATGAGCAGTTCTTC. Amino acid sequence: CASSVDSSSYNEQFF.

This chain connects TRBV19 to TRBJ2-5; no clear D. The germline V gene has CDR1 LNHDA and CDR2 SQIVND (reference sequence). Trimming removed 2 bases at V and 4 bases at J, with 5 bases between. The CDR3 runs 12 residues. The CDR3 protein is CASSIRAETQYF. The CDR3 region has the DNA TGTGCCAGTAGTATAAGAGCAGAGACCCAGTACTTC.

The chain uses TRBV5-6 and TRBJ1-2; the D gene is possibly TRBD1 (5 bases). V was trimmed by 4 bases and J by 5 bases, leaving 21 bases between them. The germline V gene encodes CDR1 SGHDT and CDR2 YYEEEE. The CDR3 is 16 amino acids. Written as DNA, the CDR3 is TGTGCCAGCAGCAGGCGATCCGGGGCGGAAACTTATGGCTACACCTTC. The encoded protein is CASSRRSGAETYGYTF.

The V gene is TRBV28, the J gene TRBJ1-2; possibly TRBD1 for D (5 bases). Germline values: CDR1 MDHEN, CDR2 SYDVKM. V shed 6 bases and J shed 6 bases, with 20 bases lying between them. The CDR3 length is 15 residues. The DNA for the CDR3 is TGTGCCAGCAGATTTCCGGGACCGAGATCGAATGGCTACACCTTC. Translating it yields CASRFPGPRSNGYTF.

This chain links TRBV30 with TRBJ2-7; unclear D gene. The germline V gene encodes CDR1 GTSNPN and CDR2 SVGIG (reference sequence). The V end was cut by 2 bases, the J end by 3 bases, with 8 bases between. CDR3 length: 12 residues. In nucleotides, the CDR3 is TGTGCCTGGAGTCCCCAGATCTACGAGCAGTACTTC. This sequence encodes CAWSPQIYEQYF.

This rearrangement joins TRBV6-6 to TRBJ1-5; 9 positions match TRBD1. The trim removed 8 bases at V and 3 bases at J, leaving 8 bases unmatched. This CDR3 has 15 residues. Per germline, CDR1 MNHNY and CDR2 SVGAGI (reference sequence). This CDR3 reads CASWARTGDNQPQHF. The CDR3 DNA reads TGTGCCAGCTGGGCCCGGACAGGGGACAATCAGCCCCAGCATTTT.

The chain uses TRBV11-3 and TRBJ2-2; TRBD2 agrees at 9 bases. The CDR3 is 16 residues long. Germline V gene lookup returns CDR1 SGHNT and CDR2 YENEEA. The J segment lost 6 bases and the V segment lost 3 bases, leaving 8 bases of the junction unmatched. In nucleotides, the CDR3 is TGTGCCAGCAGCTTCCGATCAGCGGGGGGTGCCGGGGAGCTGTTTTTT. Translated, it gives CASSFRSAGGAGELFF.

The V and J genes are TRBV18 and TRBJ2-5; maybe TRBD2 (7 bases). This CDR3 spans 14 amino acids. The V gene's germline CDR1 is KGHSH and CDR2 LQKENI. V was cut by 3 bases and J by 2 bases, with 10 bases left in between. CDR3 region: CASSPGGHQETQYF. The CDR3 nucleotides are TGTGCCAGCTCACCGGGGGGGCATCAAGAGACCCAGTACTTC.

This clone was found a few times. The J gene is TRBJ1-5, the V gene TRBV2; D gene uncertain. The germline V gene has CDR1 SNHLY and CDR2 FYNNEI. V was clipped by 8 bases and J by 5 bases, with 10 bases between them. The CDR3 has 12 amino acids. The CDR3 is CASDLGYQPQHF. CDR3 DNA: TGTGCCAGCGATCTGGGTTATCAGCCCCAGCATTTT.

The V gene is TRBV6-6, the J gene TRBJ1-6; 9 bases line up with TRBD1. The CDR3 length is 14 residues. With V trimmed by 7 bases and J by 7 bases, 5 bases remained unmatched. Germline CDR1 and CDR2: MNHNY and SVGAGI (reference sequence). This chain's CDR3 is CASTQTGGNSPLHF. For the CDR3, the DNA is TGTGCCAGCACCCAGACAGGGGGGAATTCACCCCTCCACTTT.

The rearrangement joins TRBV7-3 to TRBJ2-1; the D gene is possibly TRBD2 (6 bases). V was cut by 2 bases and J by 9 bases, with 14 bases left in between. The CDR3 totals 14 residues. Per the germline V gene, CDR1 is SGHTA and CDR2 is FQGTGA. In DNA, the CDR3 is TGTGCCAGCAGCTTAGGCGGCGGGGATGGTGAGCAGTTCTTC. Its protein is CASSLGGGDGEQFF.

The chain combines TRBV28 with TRBJ1-6; D is unclear. The CDR3 is made up of 16 amino acids. Trimming stripped 5 bases from V and 5 bases from J, with 16 bases between. Germline assignment: CDR1 MDHEN and CDR2 SYDVKM. CDR3 sequence reads: CASSPEPLADNSPLHF. CDR3 nucleotides: TGTGCCAGCAGTCCAGAACCCCTAGCGGATAATTCACCCCTCCACTTT.